One and the same sample provided the 8 T cell receptor beta chains below, sequenced in a study of neurological immune-mediated disorders. TCRdb recomputed calls from the 5' RACE reads with MiXCR, one row per CDR3 protein. The table has 72,000 or so distinct CDR3 sequences, over 15% seen once; the top ten hold 15%. Sequencing was carried out using PBMCs. All receptors derive from a woman between 40 and 55 years old in good health.

This clonotype was seen many times. The chain recombines TRBV16 with TRBJ1-1; 7 bases agree with TRBD1. V was clipped by 2 bases and J by 1 base; unmatched bases: 4. Germline V lookup: CDR1 KGHSY, CDR2 FQNENV. The CDR3 totals 15 residues. CDR3 coding DNA: TGTGCCAGCAGCCAAGAAGGGACAGCGAACACTGAAGCTTTCTTT. This codes for CASSQEGTANTEAFF.

This clonotype has ten or more counts. The chain employs TRBV7-9 and TRBJ2-1; TRBD2 matches at 9 bases. The CDR3 is 15 amino acids. CDR1 SEHNR and CDR2 FQNEAQ come from the germline V gene (reference sequence). J lost 6 bases, V lost 1 base, and 4 bases had no gene match. CDR3 in amino acids: CASSLGSGGINEQFF. DNA for the CDR3: TGTGCCAGCAGCTTAGGGAGCGGGGGGATCAATGAGCAGTTCTTC.

CDR3 amino acids: CASSTPGHTDEQYF. CDR3 nucleotides: TGTGCCAGCAGTACACCCGGACATACTGACGAGCAGTACTTC. The chain combines TRBV6-5 with TRBJ2-7; possibly TRBD1 for D (5 bases). With 5 bases removed from V and 5 bases from J, the gap between germline ends came to 16 bases. The CDR3 length is 14 residues. The V gene's germline CDR1 is MNHEY and CDR2 SVGAGI.

This clonotype was picked up many times. J is TRBJ1-4 and V is TRBV24-1; the D is unclear. V was pared by 8 bases and J by 10 bases, with 13 bases between. Germline assignment: CDR1 KGHDR and CDR2 SFDVKD. This CDR3 is built from 12 residues. The CDR3 loop reads CATTDEAGKLFF. CDR3 sequence (DNA): TGTGCCACCACGGATGAAGCTGGAAAACTGTTTTTT.

The chain carries TRBV20-1 and TRBJ2-3; D is undetermined. This CDR3 region has 15 residues. V lost 4 bases, J lost 0 bases, and 14 bases lay in between. Germline lookup yields CDR1 DFQATT and CDR2 SNEGSKA (reference sequence). The CDR3 protein is CSATQLTSSTDTQYF. CDR3 bases: TGCAGTGCTACCCAACTAACCTCTAGCACAGATACGCAGTATTTT.

This clonotype came up many times. The chain links TRBV4-2 to TRBJ1-2; TRBD1 is a possible D gene (5 bases). Germline-derived CDR1 and CDR2 are LGHNA and YNFKEQ. V lost 4 bases and J 7 bases, leaving 19 bases between the germline ends. The CDR3 runs 15 residues. CDR3 in amino acids: CASSLHYGAGSGYTF. The CDR3 nucleotides are TGTGCCAGCAGCCTCCATTACGGGGCAGGGAGTGGCTACACCTTC.

In this sample, this clonotype turned up many times. For the CDR3, the DNA is TGCGCCAGCAGCATGGATACAGGGGGCAAAGGCTACACCTTC. Protein product: CASSMDTGGKGYTF. This chain links TRBV5-1 with TRBJ1-2; 9 nucleotides align to TRBD1. This CDR3 has 14 amino acids. V shed 4 bases, J shed 8 bases, and the junction held 9 bases outside the gene matches. Germline CDR1 SGHRS, CDR2 YFSETQ.

In this sample, this clonotype turned up many times. The V call is TRBV6-6, the J call TRBJ2-3; 9 bases align to TRBD2. The ends lost 4 bases at V and 3 bases at J; junction bases unmatched: 14. CDR3 length equals 18 residues. Per germline, CDR1 MNHNY and CDR2 SVGAGI (reference sequence). CDR3 coding DNA: TGTGCCAGCAGTTTCTGGGGCTCGCGGGGGGGCCGGACAGATACGCAGTATTTT. It yields the protein CASSFWGSRGGRTDTQYF.